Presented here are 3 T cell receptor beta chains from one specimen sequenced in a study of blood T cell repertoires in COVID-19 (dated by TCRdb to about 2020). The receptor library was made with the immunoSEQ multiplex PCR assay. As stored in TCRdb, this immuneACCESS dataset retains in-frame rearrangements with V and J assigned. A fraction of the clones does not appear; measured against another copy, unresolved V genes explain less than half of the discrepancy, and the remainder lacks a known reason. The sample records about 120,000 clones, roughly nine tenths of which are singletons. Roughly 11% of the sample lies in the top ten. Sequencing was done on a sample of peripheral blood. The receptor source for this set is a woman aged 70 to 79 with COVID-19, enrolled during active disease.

The DNA for the CDR3 is TGTGCCAGCAGCTTTGGCAGGGAGCAGTACTTC. Its translation: CASSFGREQYF. The chain employs TRBV5-6 and TRBJ2-7; no reliable D call. CDR3 length: 11 amino acids. V lost 2 bases to trimming and J lost 7 bases, with 7 bases between them. Germline V lookup: CDR1 SGHDT, CDR2 YYEEEE.

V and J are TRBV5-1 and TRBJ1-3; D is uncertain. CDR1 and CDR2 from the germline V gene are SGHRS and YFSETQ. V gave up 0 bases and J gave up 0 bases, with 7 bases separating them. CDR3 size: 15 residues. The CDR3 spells CASSLGSGSGNTIYF. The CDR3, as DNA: TGCGCCAGCAGCTTGGGATCAGGCTCTGGAAACACCATATATTTT.

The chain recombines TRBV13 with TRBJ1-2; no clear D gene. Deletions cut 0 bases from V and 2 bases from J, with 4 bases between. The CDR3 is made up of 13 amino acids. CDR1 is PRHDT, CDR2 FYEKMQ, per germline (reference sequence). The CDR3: CASSLGRNYGYTF. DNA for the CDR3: TGTGCCAGCAGCTTAGGCCGGAACTATGGCTACACCTTC.